The clone carrying this T cell receptor (beta chain) was observed many times. The ends were cut back, 1 base at V and 6 bases at J, with 18 bases in the middle. This CDR3 has 16 amino acids. CDR1 and CDR2 from the germline V gene are LNHNV and YYDKDF (reference sequence). This entry belongs to a study of blood T cells in healthy people across ages. PCR was performed a second time for about 6 to 12 cycles using a sample-barcoded 5' primer and a J-beta primer mix. Every single cDNA molecule received a tag from a template-switch adaptor with 12 random nucleotides. TCRdb ran MiXCR on the 5' RACE reads and lists one entry per CDR3 protein. Of roughly 900,000 distinct CDR3 sequences in the sample, around 30% were seen once.

This TCR derives from a woman older than 75 in good health. The gene calls are TRBV15 and TRBJ1-2, with D maybe TRBD1 (6 bases). Sequencing was carried out using blood. The CDR3 spells CATSRGRGDKKDGYTF. The CDR3 DNA reads TGTGCCACCAGCAGAGGCCGTGGGGACAAAAAAGATGGCTACACCTTC.